This T cell receptor (beta chain) was recovered during a study of T cell responses to AZD1222 COVID-19 vaccine. Whole-study findings and limits: Spike was spanned by vaccine-associated CD4 TCRs, which were dominant at 160-218 and 743-854. The study identified only six AZD1222 recipients as seropositive at baseline.

With 6 bases clipped from V and 10 bases from J, the junction kept 8 bases outside the gene matches. The length of the CDR3 is 14 residues. Looked up from germline, CDR1 is KGHSH and CDR2 is LQKENI. Clones were sequenced by immunoSEQ multiplex PCR, and TCRdb holds only the in-frame ones, with some missing. The data hold some 130,000 clones, with 85% to 90% observed a single time. Comments on this clone: The antigen is undetermined.

The chain recombines TRBV18 with TRBJ1-6; 8 bases align to TRBD1. Sequencing used peripheral blood, obtained on day 0 of AZD1222 vaccination. This TCR came from an adult in good health. The CDR3 reads CASSPDRGPSPLHF. The CDR3 DNA is TGTGCCAGCTCTCCCGACAGGGGTCCGTCACCCCTCCACTTT.